These 32 T cell receptor beta chains originate from one sample sequenced in a study of cytotoxic CD8 clonotypes in ibrutinib-treated CLL. Some clones are missing from TCRdb's copy, which holds only in-frame ones; the method was immunoSEQ multiplex PCR. This sample carries around 30,000 clones, roughly 57% of them seen once, and the ten largest clones take around 15%. The sample here was PBMCs, taken before ibrutinib treatment. All receptors derive from a human donor with chronic lymphocytic leukemia.

The chain is built from TRBV4-2 and TRBJ2-1; 8 bases line up with TRBD2. Germline V lookup: CDR1 LGHNA, CDR2 YNFKEQ. V was pared by 1 base and J by 12 bases, with 8 bases of the junction left unmatched. CDR3 length equals 14 residues. In DNA, the CDR3 is TGTGCCAGCAGCCAAGGGGTAGCGGGGCCGACGCAGTTCTTC. Translated: CASSQGVAGPTQFF.

V is TRBV5-6 and J is TRBJ2-3; D perhaps matches TRBD1 (6 bases). The CDR3 length is 15 residues. The V end lost 4 bases, the J end lost 7 bases, and 19 bases lay between the germline ends. Per the germline V gene, CDR1 is SGHDT and CDR2 is YYEEEE. This CDR3 is CASSRQTGRGYTQYF. The CDR3 nucleotides are TGTGCCAGCAGCAGACAGACAGGTAGAGGATATACGCAGTATTTT.

This rearrangement joins TRBV5-1 to TRBJ2-1; 10 nucleotides match TRBD1. The V and J ends lost 4 bases and 8 bases, in that order; junction bases with no gene match: 3. The germline CDR1 and CDR2 sequences are SGHRS and YFSETQ. The CDR3 spans 13 residues. In DNA, the CDR3 is TGCGCCAGCAGCCCGGACAGGGGGGATGAGCAGTTCTTC. This translates into CASSPDRGDEQFF.

The V and J genes are TRBV2 and TRBJ2-1; either TRBD1 or TRBD2 may supply D (6 bases each). The CDR3 totals 17 residues. Germline V gives CDR1 SNHLY, CDR2 FYNNEI. The V end lost 6 bases, the J end lost 5 bases, and 23 bases lay between the germline ends. CDR3 loop: CASSRQFPKRGDNEQFF. In DNA, the CDR3 is TGTGCCAGCAGCCGACAGTTTCCAAAAAGGGGGGACAATGAGCAGTTCTTC.

The chain combines TRBV2 with TRBJ2-7; D gene unclear. Germline loops: CDR1 SNHLY, CDR2 FYNNEI. The CDR3 totals 15 residues. Between the trimmed V and J ends, which lost 5 bases and 0 bases, there was a span of 14 bases. As DNA, the CDR3 is TGTGCCAGCAGTTCGACCCCGGGCAGCTCCTACGAGCAGTACTTC. It encodes CASSSTPGSSYEQYF.

The CDR3 DNA is TGCAGCGTTCAGAGGGGTAGGAAGGGAATTAACACCATATATTTT. Its protein is CSVQRGRKGINTIYF. V and J are TRBV29-1 and TRBJ1-3, with D perhaps matching TRBD1 (5 bases). V dropped 5 bases and J dropped 7 bases, with 21 bases sitting between them. The CDR3 is 15 amino acids. CDR1 is SQVTM, CDR2 ANQGSEA, per germline.

V and J are TRBV11-2 and TRBJ1-2; D gene unclear. Germline values: CDR1 SGHAT, CDR2 FQNNGV. The V end lost 0 bases, the J end lost 7 bases, and 12 bases lay between the germline ends. The CDR3 consists of 14 residues. The CDR3 spells CASSLDGQWGGYTF. The CDR3 bases are TGTGCCAGCAGCTTAGATGGTCAGTGGGGTGGCTACACCTTC.

The V call is TRBV14, the J call TRBJ2-5; 14 bases map to TRBD2. The CDR3 is 17 residues long. Losses at the gene ends were 4 bases for V and 5 bases for J; bases not matched to a gene: 9. Per the germline V gene, CDR1 is SGHDN and CDR2 is FVKESK. The CDR3 loop reads CASSRLLGLAGDETQYF. The CDR3 bases are TGTGCCAGCAGCCGGTTACTGGGACTAGCGGGAGACGAGACCCAGTACTTC.

The V gene is TRBV19, the J gene TRBJ2-7; 8 nucleotides match TRBD1. This CDR3 spans 16 amino acids. Germline-derived CDR1 and CDR2 are LNHDA and SQIVND (reference sequence). The ends lost 6 bases at V and 1 base at J; junction bases unmatched: 11. The CDR3 DNA reads TGTGCCAGTAGGAGAAACGACAGGACAGGGTCCTACGAGCAGTACTTC. Its translation: CASRRNDRTGSYEQYF.

The CDR3 loop reads CASSELQGPIYGYTF. In DNA, the CDR3 is TGTGCCAGTAGTGAACTACAGGGGCCGATCTATGGCTACACCTTC. V gene TRBV19 combines with J gene TRBJ1-2; 7 bases are a match to TRBD1. The CDR3 is 15 amino acids. The V gene's germline CDR1 is LNHDA and CDR2 SQIVND (reference sequence). V gave up 5 bases and J gave up 4 bases; unmatched junction bases: 10.

The V gene is TRBV18, the J gene TRBJ2-5, with D perhaps matching TRBD1 (5 bases). Germline lookup yields CDR1 KGHSH and CDR2 LQKENI. This CDR3 has 14 residues. V was shortened by 2 bases and J by 1 base, with 8 bases between the two germline ends. The CDR3 reads CASSPRQGQETQYF. The CDR3 nucleotides read TGTGCCAGCTCACCAAGGCAGGGCCAAGAGACCCAGTACTTC. Full variable domain (missing parts from reference TRBV18 and TRBJ2-5): NAGVMQNPRHLVRRRGQEARLRCSPMKGHSHVYWYRQLPEEGLKFMVYLQKENIIDESGMPKERFSAEFPKEGPSILRIQQVVRGDSAAYFCASSPRQGQETQYFGPGTRLLVL.

The chain joins TRBV5-3 to TRBJ1-2; no definite D call. TRBV5-3 is known as an ORF, though its function is uncertain. The CDR3 length is 13 residues. V lost 4 bases and J 9 bases, leaving 16 bases between the germline ends. CDR3 in amino acids: CARSVDGEMCYTF. CDR3 coding DNA: TGTGCCAGAAGCGTGGACGGAGAGATGTGCTACACCTTC.

The CDR3 region has the DNA TGCGCCAGCAGTGACTTTGTAGGGGTGTGGGCTGAAGCTTTCTTT. This sequence encodes CASSDFVGVWAEAFF. This sequence joins TRBV10-2 and TRBJ1-1; a weak D match, TRBD1 (5 bases). The V gene's germline CDR1 is WSHSY and CDR2 SAAADI. Trimming stripped 3 bases from V and 6 bases from J, with 17 bases between. The CDR3 sequence is 15 residues long.

In this sample, this clone turned up a few times. The V call is TRBV7-9, the J call TRBJ2-7; perhaps TRBD1 as D (6 bases). This CDR3 has 13 residues. Trimming took off 7 bases at V and 4 bases at J, with 14 bases between the two ends. Germline CDR1 is SEHNR and CDR2 is FQNEAQ (reference sequence). CDR3 in amino acids: CASTRTDAYEQYF. Written as DNA, the CDR3 is TGTGCCAGCACCAGGACAGATGCGTACGAGCAGTACTTC.

As DNA, the CDR3 is TGTGCCACACAGATGTTTGGGGAGCTGTTTTTT. Translated, it gives CATQMFGELFF. This chain joins TRBV10-3 and TRBJ2-2; no clear D. The CDR3 spans 11 residues. Germline V lookup: CDR1 ENHRY, CDR2 SYGVKD. The ends were cut back, 10 bases at V and 8 bases at J, with 11 bases in the middle.

This chain connects TRBV23-1 to TRBJ2-2, with a tentative D call TRBD1 (5 bases). TRBV23-1 is flagged as an ORF with uncertain function. V lost 4 bases, J lost 0 bases, and 15 bases lay in between. This CDR3 comprises 17 residues. This CDR3 is CASSLGAGLTNTGELFF. The CDR3 coding sequence is TGCGCCAGCAGTCTAGGTGCAGGGCTCACGAACACCGGGGAGCTGTTTTTT.

The chain carries TRBV10-1 and TRBJ1-1; D is possibly TRBD1 (5 bases). The V gene's germline CDR1 is WNHNN and CDR2 SYGVQD (reference sequence). The germline V and J ends were trimmed by 3 bases and 4 bases, with 15 bases remaining between them. CDR3 length: 15 amino acids. CDR3: CASSDRQSNGTEAFF. The CDR3 bases are TGCGCCAGCAGTGACAGACAGAGTAATGGCACTGAAGCTTTCTTT.

About this clone: The junction departs from the called germline gene at one end, perhaps through a read error. This rearrangement joins TRBV12-5 to TRBJ2-3, with 10 bases matching TRBD1. Germline loops: CDR1 LGHNT, CDR2 FRNRAP. The CDR3 has 14 amino acids. CDR3 coding DNA: TGTGCTAGTGGCTTGGACAGGGGGACAGATACGCAGTATTTT. It specifies CASGLDRGTDTQYF.

Relative to its sample, this clone is medium-sized. The chain carries TRBV18 and TRBJ1-1; 7 nucleotides line up with TRBD1. CDR1 and CDR2 (germline): KGHSH, LQKENI. V dropped 2 bases and J dropped 7; count of bases not matched to a gene: 4. The CDR3 loop spans 13 amino acids. The chain's CDR3 is CASSPAAGGEAFF. In nucleotides, the CDR3 is TGTGCCAGCTCACCAGCGGCAGGGGGTGAAGCTTTCTTT.

V gene TRBV6-6 combines with J gene TRBJ1-4; maybe TRBD1 (5 bases). The CDR3 totals 16 residues. Trimming cost V 8 bases and J 0 bases, with 16 bases left between them. Germline-derived CDR1 and CDR2 are MNHNY and SVGAGI (reference sequence). This CDR3 reads CASSPGWGATNEKLFF. CDR3 DNA: TGTGCCAGCTCGCCCGGTTGGGGCGCAACTAATGAAAAACTGTTTTTT.

As concerns this clone: The junction shows a germline mismatch at one end, possibly a read error. The rearrangement uses TRBV7-7 and TRBJ2-7, with D possibly being TRBD2 (5 bases). The CDR3 is 13 amino acids. Germline-derived CDR1 and CDR2 are SSHAT and FNYEAQ (reference sequence). For the CDR3, the DNA is TGTGCTAGCAGTTCCGGGGAAGCCTACGAGCAGTACTTC. Its translation is CASSSGEAYEQYF. Filled out from reference TRBV7-7 and TRBJ2-7, the complete variable domain reads GAGVSQSPRYKVTKRGQDVTLRCDPISSHATLYWYQQALGQGPEFLTYFNYEAQPDKSGLPSDRFSAERPEGSISTLTIQRTEQRDSAMYRCASSSGEAYEQYFGPGTRLTVT.

The V gene is TRBV27, the J gene TRBJ2-1; D may correspond to TRBD1 or TRBD2 (5 bases each). Per the germline V gene, CDR1 is MNHEY and CDR2 is SMNVEV (reference sequence). The ends were cut back, 4 bases at V and 7 bases at J, with 11 bases in the middle. The CDR3 length is 13 residues. The CDR3 region is CASSSEGRNEQFF. CDR3 DNA sequence: TGTGCCAGCAGTTCTGAGGGGCGTAATGAGCAGTTCTTC.

This chain uses TRBV23-1 with TRBJ2-3; 8 bases fit TRBD1. TRBV23-1 is an ORF, with its function uncertain. The CDR3 extends over 14 amino acids. The ends lost 6 bases at V and 5 bases at J; junction bases unmatched: 7. CDR3 nucleotides: TGCGCCAGCAGGAGCAGGGGGCAGGGAGATACGCAGTATTTT. This sequence encodes CASRSRGQGDTQYF.

This chain joins TRBV28 and TRBJ2-2, with D possibly being TRBD1 (5 bases). CDR1 and CDR2 from the germline V gene are MDHEN and SYDVKM. This CDR3 spans 15 amino acids. V was cut by 2 bases and J by 1 base, with 8 bases left in between. The CDR3 region is CASSLDDRNTGELFF. DNA for the CDR3: TGTGCCAGCAGTTTAGATGACAGGAACACCGGGGAGCTGTTTTTT.

This clone was seen only a few times. The genes are TRBV4-1 and TRBJ1-6; D is unresolved. CDR1 and CDR2 (germline): MGHRA, YSYEKL. Between the trimmed V and J ends, which lost 1 base and 9 bases, there was a span of 10 bases. This CDR3 spans 14 amino acids. In DNA form, the CDR3 reads TGCGCCAGCAGCCAAGGTTTGGGGAGTTCACCCCTCCACTTT. It is translated as CASSQGLGSSPLHF.

This clone was detected only a few times. The rearrangement links TRBV7-5 to TRBJ2-1. TRBV7-5 is annotated as a pseudogene. There are 17 residues in the CDR3. The CDR3 DNA is TGTGTCAGAAGCCTAGAACCGAAAGATGGAATGTACAATGAGCAGTTCTTC. Its translation: CVRSLEPKDGMYNEQFF.

By frequency in the sample, this clone is medium-sized. V and J are TRBV9 and TRBJ1-2, with a tentative D call TRBD1 (6 bases). Germline lookup yields CDR1 SGDLS and CDR2 YYNGEE. V lost 3 bases to trimming and J lost 6 bases, with 12 bases between them. The CDR3 is 13 residues long. CDR3 coding DNA: TGTGCCAGCAGCGCCACAGGGAAACATGGCTACACCTTC. Its protein is CASSATGKHGYTF.

This sequence joins TRBV28 and TRBJ1-5; no reliable D call. CDR1 and CDR2 (germline): MDHEN, SYDVKM. The CDR3 extends over 13 amino acids. V gave up 10 bases and J gave up 5 bases, with 15 bases separating them. This CDR3 is CATGSGRYQPQHF. The CDR3, as DNA: TGTGCCACAGGATCCGGGCGGTATCAGCCCCAGCATTTT.

The CDR3 is CASSSQGRKETQYF. CDR3 bases: TGTGCCAGCAGCTCACAGGGGAGGAAAGAGACCCAGTACTTC. The chain recombines TRBV7-9 with TRBJ2-5; D might be TRBD1 (7 bases). Germline CDR1 is SEHNR and CDR2 is FQNEAQ (reference sequence). The CDR3 extends over 14 amino acids. V shed 4 bases and J shed 3 bases, with 12 bases lying between them.

The chain employs TRBV10-2 and TRBJ2-3; the match to TRBD1 covers 7 bases. This CDR3 comprises 13 residues. The V segment lost 8 bases and the J segment 2 bases; nucleotides outside the gene matches: 4. Germline V gene lookup returns CDR1 WSHSY and CDR2 SAAADI. CDR3 sequence reads: CASGTESTDTQYF. CDR3 in DNA: TGCGCCAGCGGGACAGAATCCACAGATACGCAGTATTTT.

The chain carries TRBV7-9 and TRBJ2-7; D gene uncertain. The CDR3 runs to 12 residues. Between the trimmed V and J ends, which lost 5 bases and 2 bases, there was a span of 7 bases. CDR1 and CDR2 (germline): SEHNR, FQNEAQ (reference sequence). This CDR3 is CASSPITYEQYF. CDR3 sequence (DNA): TGTGCCAGCAGCCCAATTACCTACGAGCAGTACTTC.

This chain joins TRBV18 and TRBJ2-5, with TRBD2 matching 7 bases. CDR3 size: 20 residues. Trimming removed 3 bases from V and 1 base from J; junction bases left unmatched: 20. CDR1 and CDR2 from the germline V gene are KGHSH and LQKENI. The CDR3 region has the DNA TGTGCCAGCTCACCCTCGCCGTGGCGGGAGAATCGGGTGTCCCAAGAGACCCAGTACTTC. Its translation is CASSPSPWRENRVSQETQYF.